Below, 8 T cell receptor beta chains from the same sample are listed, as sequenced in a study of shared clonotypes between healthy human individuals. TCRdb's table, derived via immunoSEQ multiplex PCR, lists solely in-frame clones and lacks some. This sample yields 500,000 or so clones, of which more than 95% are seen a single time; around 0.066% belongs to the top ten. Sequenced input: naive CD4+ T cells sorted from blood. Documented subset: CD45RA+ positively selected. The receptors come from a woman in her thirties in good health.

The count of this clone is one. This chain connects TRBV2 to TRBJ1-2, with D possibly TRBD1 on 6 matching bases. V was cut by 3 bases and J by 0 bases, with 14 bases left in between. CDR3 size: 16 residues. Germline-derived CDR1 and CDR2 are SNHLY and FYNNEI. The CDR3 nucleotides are TGTGCCAGCAGTGAGAGGGGGGCCCCTGCTAACTATGGCTACACCTTC. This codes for CASSERGAPANYGYTF.

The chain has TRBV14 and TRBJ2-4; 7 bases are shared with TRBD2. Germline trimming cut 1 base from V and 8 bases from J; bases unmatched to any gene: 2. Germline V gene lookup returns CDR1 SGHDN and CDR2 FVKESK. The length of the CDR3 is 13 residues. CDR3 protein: CASSQAGRDIQYF. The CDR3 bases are TGTGCCAGCAGCCAAGCGGGGAGGGACATTCAGTACTTC.

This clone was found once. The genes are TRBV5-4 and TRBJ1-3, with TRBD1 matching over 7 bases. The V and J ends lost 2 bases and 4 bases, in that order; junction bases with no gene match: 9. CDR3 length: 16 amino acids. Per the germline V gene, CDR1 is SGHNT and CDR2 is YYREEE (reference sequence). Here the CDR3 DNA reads TGTGCCAGCAGCTTTTACTCACAGGGGTGGGGAAACACCATATATTTT. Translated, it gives CASSFYSQGWGNTIYF.

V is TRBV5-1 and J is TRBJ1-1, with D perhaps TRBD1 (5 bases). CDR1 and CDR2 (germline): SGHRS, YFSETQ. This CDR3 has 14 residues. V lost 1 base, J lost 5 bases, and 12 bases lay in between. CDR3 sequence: CASSLNGAGTEAFF. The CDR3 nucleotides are TGCGCCAGCAGCTTGAACGGGGCGGGAACTGAAGCTTTCTTT.

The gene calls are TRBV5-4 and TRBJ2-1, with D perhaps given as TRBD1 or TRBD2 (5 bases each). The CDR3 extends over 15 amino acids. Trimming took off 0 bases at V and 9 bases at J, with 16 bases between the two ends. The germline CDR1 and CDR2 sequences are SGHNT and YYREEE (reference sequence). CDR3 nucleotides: TGTGCCAGCAGCTTGGTCTCCCAGGGACGTGTTGAGCAGTTCTTC. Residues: CASSLVSQGRVEQFF.

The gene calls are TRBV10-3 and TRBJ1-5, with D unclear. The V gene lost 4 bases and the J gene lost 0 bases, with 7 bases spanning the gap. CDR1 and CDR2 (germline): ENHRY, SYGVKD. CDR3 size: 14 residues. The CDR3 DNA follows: TGTGCCATCAGTGGTGGGGATAGCAATCAGCCCCAGCATTTT. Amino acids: CAISGGDSNQPQHF.

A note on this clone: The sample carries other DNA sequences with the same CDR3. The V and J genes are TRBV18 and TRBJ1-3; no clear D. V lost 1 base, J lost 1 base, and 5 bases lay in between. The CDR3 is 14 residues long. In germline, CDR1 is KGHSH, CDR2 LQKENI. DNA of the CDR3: TGTGCCAGCTCACCACAGGGTTCTGGAAACACCATATATTTT. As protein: CASSPQGSGNTIYF.

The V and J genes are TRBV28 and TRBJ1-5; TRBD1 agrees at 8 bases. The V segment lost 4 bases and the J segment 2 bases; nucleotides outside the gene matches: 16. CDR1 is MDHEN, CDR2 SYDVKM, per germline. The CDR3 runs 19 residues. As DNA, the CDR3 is TGTGCCAGCAGTTCCACGAGAGGGAAACAGGGGGAAGGCAATCAGCCCCAGCATTTT. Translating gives CASSSTRGKQGEGNQPQHF.